This entry lists 15 T cell receptor beta chains sequenced from one sample in a study of cytotoxic CD8 clonotypes in ibrutinib-treated CLL. This table comes from immunoSEQ multiplex PCR, and its TCRdb copy is limited to in-frame clones, with some not included. Here the sample spans roughly 250,000 clones, under 75% being singletons. The sequencing used PBMCs, collected after 24 months of ibrutinib treatment. Source of these receptors: a human donor with chronic lymphocytic leukemia.

This clone is a singleton in its sample. The V and J genes are TRBV5-1 and TRBJ2-5; 9 bases map to TRBD2. CDR1 and CDR2 from the germline V gene are SGHRS and YFSETQ. The CDR3 has 16 amino acids. The trim removed 0 bases at V and 4 bases at J, leaving 7 bases unmatched. The CDR3 DNA is TGCGCCAGCAGCTTGGTGGTGCGGGAGGGCCGAGAGACCCAGTACTTC. Protein sequence: CASSLVVREGRETQYF.

J is TRBJ2-1 and V is TRBV7-2, with a tentative D call TRBD1 (6 bases). Germline CDR1 and CDR2: SGHTA and FQGNSA. Trimming left V 2 bases short and J 0 bases short, with 8 bases between. The CDR3 is 15 residues long. DNA of the CDR3: TGTGCCAGCAGCTTACAGGGGTCCTCCTACAATGAGCAGTTCTTC. It codes for CASSLQGSSYNEQFF.

This clone was picked up one time. The chain has TRBV6-5 and TRBJ1-2, with TRBD1 matching 8 bases. Germline V gene sequence: CDR1 MNHEY, CDR2 SVGAGI. The CDR3 spans 15 residues. The ends lost 0 bases at V and 8 bases at J; junction bases unmatched: 8. CDR3 DNA sequence: TGTGCCAGCAGTTACTCTTACCCGGGGACAGGAGGCTACACCTTC. It translates to CASSYSYPGTGGYTF.

The CDR3 spells CASSGQGRDNEQFF. The CDR3 coding sequence is TGTGCCAGCAGTGGACAGGGTCGTGACAATGAGCAGTTCTTC. The chain links TRBV7-9 to TRBJ2-1, with TRBD1 matching 8 bases. Trimming took 6 bases from V and 5 from J; bases not matched to a gene: 6. The CDR3 sequence is 14 residues long. Germline V lookup: CDR1 SEHNR, CDR2 FQNEAQ (reference sequence). Variable domain in full (rest from reference TRBV7-9 and TRBJ2-1): DTGVSQNPRHKITKRGQNVTFRCDPISEHNRLYWYRQTLGQGPEFLTYFQNEAQLEKSRLLSDRFSAERPKGSFSTLEIQRTEQGDSAMYLCASSGQGRDNEQFFGPGTRLTVL.

The J gene is TRBJ2-1, the V gene TRBV10-3; 7 nucleotides match TRBD1. From germline, CDR1 is ENHRY and CDR2 SYGVKD. The V gene end was trimmed by 6 bases and the J gene end by 0 bases; junction bases not matched to a gene: 5. The CDR3 runs 15 residues. The CDR3 DNA reads as TGTGCCATCAGCCTCAGGGACAGCTCCTACAATGAGCAGTTCTTC. Protein: CAISLRDSSYNEQFF.

V gene TRBV28 combines with J gene TRBJ2-7; possibly TRBD1 for D (6 bases). Germline CDR1 reads MDHEN; CDR2 reads SYDVKM. The CDR3 has 14 amino acids. Trimming took off 5 bases at V and 4 bases at J, with 15 bases between the two ends. CDR3 loop: CASSEHREPYEQYF. In DNA form, the CDR3 reads TGTGCCAGCAGTGAGCACAGGGAACCGTACGAGCAGTACTTC.

V is TRBV19 and J is TRBJ1-1, with D uncertain. There are 14 residues in the CDR3. The V end lost 7 bases, the J end lost 2 bases, and 14 bases lay between the germline ends. CDR1 and CDR2 (germline): LNHDA, SQIVND (reference sequence). Here the CDR3 reads CASMLDHGNTEAFF. In DNA, the CDR3 is TGTGCCAGTATGCTCGACCACGGTAACACTGAAGCTTTCTTT.

The V and J genes are TRBV18 and TRBJ2-2; 8 bases are a match to TRBD1. V dropped 3 bases and J dropped 6; count of bases not matched to a gene: 9. From germline, CDR1 is KGHSH and CDR2 LQKENI. CDR3 length: 16 amino acids. CDR3: CASSPGQGSSAGELFF. Here the CDR3 DNA reads TGTGCCAGCTCACCCGGACAGGGAAGTTCGGCCGGGGAGCTGTTTTTT.

The chain is built from TRBV5-1 and TRBJ2-7; D perhaps matches TRBD2 (5 bases). There are 15 residues in the CDR3. V lost 7 bases to trimming and J lost 4 bases, with 21 bases between them. Germline CDR1 and CDR2: SGHRS and YFSETQ. CDR3 in amino acids: CASRGGDPYEYEQYF. CDR3 DNA sequence: TGCGCCAGCCGGGGTGGGGATCCATATGAATACGAGCAGTACTTC.

This clone has more than one count but fewer than ten. The chain carries TRBV7-3 and TRBJ2-7, with unresolved D. Germline lookup yields CDR1 SGHTA and CDR2 FQGTGA. V was clipped by 5 bases and J by 1 base, with 12 bases between them. The length of the CDR3 is 14 residues. This CDR3 reads CASSLRRTSYEQYF. CDR3 coding DNA: TGTGCCAGCAGCCTCCGCCGGACGTCCTACGAGCAGTACTTC.

This clone was detected only once. The chain uses TRBV4-3 and TRBJ2-7, with 14 bases that match TRBD2. V was pared by 2 bases and J by 4 bases, with 10 bases of the junction left unmatched. Germline-derived CDR1 and CDR2 are LGHNA and YSLEER. The CDR3 has 18 residues. The CDR3 here is CASSQQHGLAGGLYEQYF. The CDR3 DNA sequence: TGCGCCAGCAGCCAACAACACGGACTAGCGGGAGGCCTATACGAGCAGTACTTC.

The sample holds one count of this clone. The rearrangement links TRBV11-2 to TRBJ2-3; no clear D gene. Trimming left V 0 bases short and J 6 bases short, with 10 bases between. The CDR3 sequence is 14 residues long. In germline, CDR1 is SGHAT, CDR2 FQNNGV. The DNA of the CDR3 is TGTGCCAGCAGCTTAGATGGGGTCAGGGATACGCAGTATTTT. As protein: CASSLDGVRDTQYF.

The chain recombines TRBV6-5 with TRBJ2-2; 7 bases agree with TRBD2. J gave up 6 bases and V 7 bases, and 5 bases lay outside the gene matches. The germline gives CDR1 MNHEY, CDR2 SVGAGI. The CDR3 totals 13 residues. This CDR3 is CASIGGWAGELFF. The CDR3 nucleotides are TGTGCCAGCATCGGGGGGTGGGCCGGGGAGCTGTTTTTT.

The sample holds a few counts of this clone. V gene TRBV6-5 combines with J gene TRBJ2-7; 12 bases line up with TRBD2. Unmatched junction bases numbered 3, after V lost 3 bases and J lost 6 bases. The CDR3 has 14 amino acids. In germline, CDR1 is MNHEY, CDR2 SVGAGI. The CDR3 region has the DNA TGTGCCAGCAGTTATAAACTAGCGGGAGGCGAGCAGTACTTC. This translates into CASSYKLAGGEQYF.

This clone was observed once. The chain employs TRBV29-1 and TRBJ1-1, with no clear D. CDR1 is SQVTM and CDR2 is ANQGSEA in the germline V gene. The CDR3 is made up of 14 amino acids. Trimming removed 7 bases at V and 1 base at J, with 16 bases between. CDR3 loop: CSALGRSSNTEAFF. CDR3 DNA sequence: TGCAGCGCCTTGGGTCGGTCGTCGAACACTGAAGCTTTCTTT. Looking up the rest from reference TRBV29-1 and TRBJ1-1 gives the full variable domain: SAVISQKPSRDICQRGTSLTIQCQVDSQVTMMFWYRQQPGQSLTLIATANQGSEATYESGFVIDKFPISRPNLTFSTLTVSNMSPEDSSIYLCSALGRSSNTEAFFGQGTRLTVV.